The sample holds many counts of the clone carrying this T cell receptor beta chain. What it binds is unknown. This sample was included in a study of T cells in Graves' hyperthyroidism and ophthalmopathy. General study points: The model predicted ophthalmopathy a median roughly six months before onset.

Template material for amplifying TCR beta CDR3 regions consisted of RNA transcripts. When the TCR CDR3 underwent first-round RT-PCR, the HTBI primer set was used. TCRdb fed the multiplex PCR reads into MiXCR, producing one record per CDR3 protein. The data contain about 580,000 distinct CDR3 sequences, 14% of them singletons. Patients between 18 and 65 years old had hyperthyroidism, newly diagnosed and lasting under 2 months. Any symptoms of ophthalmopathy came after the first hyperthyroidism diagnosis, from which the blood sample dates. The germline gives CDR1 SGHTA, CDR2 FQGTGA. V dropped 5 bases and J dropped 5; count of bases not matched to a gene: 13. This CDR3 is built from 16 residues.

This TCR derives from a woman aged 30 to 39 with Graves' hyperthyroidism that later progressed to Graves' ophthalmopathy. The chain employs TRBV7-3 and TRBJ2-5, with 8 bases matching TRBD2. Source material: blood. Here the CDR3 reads CASSPTPGAGGETQYF. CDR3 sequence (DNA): TGTGCCAGCAGCCCAACTCCGGGGGCGGGAGGTGAGACCCAGTACTTC.